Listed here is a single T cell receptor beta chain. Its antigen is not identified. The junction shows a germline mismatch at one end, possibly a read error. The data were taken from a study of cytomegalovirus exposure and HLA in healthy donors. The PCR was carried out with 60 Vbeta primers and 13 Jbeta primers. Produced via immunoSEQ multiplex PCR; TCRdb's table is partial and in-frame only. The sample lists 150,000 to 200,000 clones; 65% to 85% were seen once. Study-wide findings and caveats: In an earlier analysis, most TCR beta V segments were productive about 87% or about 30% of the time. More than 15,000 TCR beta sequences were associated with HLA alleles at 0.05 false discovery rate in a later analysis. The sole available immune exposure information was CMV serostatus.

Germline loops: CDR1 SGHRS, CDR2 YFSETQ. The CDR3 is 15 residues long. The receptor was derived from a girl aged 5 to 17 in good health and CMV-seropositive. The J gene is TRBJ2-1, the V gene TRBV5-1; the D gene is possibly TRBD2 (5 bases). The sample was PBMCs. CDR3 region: CASSSPDLGYNGQFF. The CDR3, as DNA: TGCGCCAGCAGCTCACCGGACTTAGGCTACAATGGGCAGTTCTTC. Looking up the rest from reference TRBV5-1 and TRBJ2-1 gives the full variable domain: KAGVTQTPRYLIKTRGQQVTLSCSPISGHRSVSWYQQTPGQGLQFLFEYFSETQRNKGNFPGRFSGRQFSNSRSEMNVSTLELGDSALYLCASSSPDLGYNGQFFGPGTRLTVL.